This passage covers 26 T cell receptor beta chains from one sample sequenced in a study of blood T cell repertoires in COVID-19. TCRdb's table, derived via immunoSEQ multiplex PCR, lists solely in-frame clones and lacks some. Of around 110,000 clones listed, about 80% are singletons. Material for sequencing was peripheral blood. The receptors come from a man between 65 and 80 years old with active or convalescent COVID-19.

This chain joins TRBV12-3 or TRBV12-4 and TRBJ2-7; TRBD2 agrees at 10 bases. V shed 10 bases and J 4 bases; nucleotides not matched to a gene: 7. This CDR3 region has 13 residues. CDR3 nucleotide sequence: TGTGCCATACTGGCTAGCGGGAGTTACGAGCAGTACTTC. Amino acids: CAILASGSYEQYF.

This clone occurred a few times. The CDR3 region has the DNA TGTGCCAGCAGCGTCGGGACAGGGGGTCCGACTGAAGCTTTCTTT. Translating gives CASSVGTGGPTEAFF. This sequence joins TRBV9 and TRBJ1-1; 11 bases are a match to TRBD1. Trimming at V came to 2 bases and at J to 5 bases, leaving 5 bases not matched to a gene. The germline V gene encodes CDR1 SGDLS and CDR2 YYNGEE. This CDR3 has 15 residues.

The chain has TRBV6-2 or TRBV6-3 and TRBJ1-1, with D perhaps matching TRBD1 (5 bases). Per germline, CDR1 MNHEY and CDR2 SVGEGT. V was clipped by 3 bases and J by 1 base, with 6 bases between them. This CDR3 has 13 amino acids. CDR3 residues: CASSYTGNTEAFF. In nucleotides, the CDR3 is TGTGCCAGCAGTTATACAGGGAACACTGAAGCTTTCTTT.

This CDR3 reads CASSLAPGLGYTF. DNA of the CDR3: TGTGCCAGCAGTTTAGCGCCGGGACTTGGCTACACCTTC. This chain connects TRBV12-3 or TRBV12-4 to TRBJ1-2, with D tentatively TRBD1 (5 bases). This CDR3 region has 13 residues. V gave up 0 bases and J gave up 7 bases, with 9 bases separating them.

J is TRBJ1-1 and V is TRBV19, with a tentative D call TRBD1 (5 bases). The CDR3 loop spans 14 amino acids. With 6 bases removed from V and 1 base from J, the gap between germline ends came to 12 bases. The germline gives CDR1 LNHDA, CDR2 SQIVND (reference sequence). The CDR3 bases are TGTGCCAGTAGCCCCAGGGCTACGAACACTGAAGCTTTCTTT. Its protein product is CASSPRATNTEAFF.

The chain links TRBV13 to TRBJ1-5; D gene uncertain. The CDR3 consists of 12 residues. Trimming removed 0 bases at V and 6 bases at J, with 3 bases between. The germline V gene encodes CDR1 PRHDT and CDR2 FYEKMQ (reference sequence). CDR3 DNA sequence: TGTGCCAGCAGCTTAGGCGGTCAGCCCCAGCATTTT. This gives the protein CASSLGGQPQHF.

The V call is TRBV28, the J call TRBJ1-2; 9 nucleotides align to TRBD1. This CDR3 is built from 15 residues. CDR1 is MDHEN and CDR2 is SYDVKM in the germline V gene. The junction had 15 bases not matched to a gene; V was cut back by 8 bases and J by 8 bases. The CDR3 DNA reads TGTGCCAGCGGAGAGTCGGGACAGGGTTTTGAAGGCTACACCTTC. Its translation is CASGESGQGFEGYTF.

In its sample, this clone was seen once. The chain has TRBV28 and TRBJ1-2; TRBD1 might be the D (6 bases). Deletions cut 9 bases from V and 7 bases from J, with 18 bases between. The CDR3 has 13 residues. In germline, CDR1 is MDHEN, CDR2 SYDVKM. CDR3 region: CASNVRGASGYTF. The CDR3 region has the DNA TGTGCCAGTAACGTGCGGGGGGCCTCTGGCTACACCTTC.

This chain joins TRBV24-1 and TRBJ1-2; D might be TRBD1 (6 bases). In germline, CDR1 is KGHDR, CDR2 SFDVKD. This CDR3 comprises 13 residues. V was cut by 6 bases and J by 5 bases, with 12 bases left in between. DNA for the CDR3: TGTGCCACCAGTACAGGGCTTCGATATGGCTACACCTTC. It yields the protein CATSTGLRYGYTF.

The rearrangement joins TRBV27 to TRBJ2-7; possible D gene TRBD1, 5 bases. CDR1 and CDR2 (germline): MNHEY, SMNVEV (reference sequence). V dropped 3 bases and J dropped 0 bases, with 9 bases sitting between them. The CDR3 contains 14 residues. CDR3 in amino acids: CASSFRTPSYEQYF. Here the CDR3 DNA reads TGTGCCAGCAGTTTTCGGACACCCTCCTACGAGCAGTACTTC.

The V call is TRBV11-2, the J call TRBJ2-1, with D possibly TRBD1 on 6 matching bases. V was cut by 2 bases and J by 4 bases, with 12 bases left in between. This CDR3 has 15 residues. Germline V CDR1 and CDR2: SGHAT, FQNNGV. The CDR3 reads CASSLQGPAYNEQFF. Here the CDR3 DNA reads TGTGCCAGCAGCTTACAGGGGCCCGCGTACAATGAGCAGTTCTTC.

The chain couples TRBV6-2 or TRBV6-3 to TRBJ2-7; 7 bases are a match to TRBD1. CDR1 and CDR2 from the germline V gene are MNHEY and SVGEGT. This CDR3 comprises 18 residues. V dropped 0 bases and J dropped 0; count of bases not matched to a gene: 11. CDR3 nucleotide sequence: TGTGCCAGCAGTTACTCGACCCCCGGGACAGCTAACTCCTACGAGCAGTACTTC. Translating it yields CASSYSTPGTANSYEQYF.

The V gene is TRBV19, the J gene TRBJ1-3; TRBD1 agrees at 7 bases. The germline gives CDR1 LNHDA, CDR2 SQIVND (reference sequence). J gave up 0 bases and V 6 bases, and 5 bases lay outside the gene matches. The CDR3 is made up of 15 amino acids. CDR3 region: CASRRGDSSGNTIYF. CDR3 in DNA: TGTGCCAGTAGGAGAGGGGACAGCTCTGGAAACACCATATATTTT.

This clone was observed once. This sequence joins TRBV5-1 and TRBJ1-1, with 7 bases that match TRBD1. Trimming removed 3 bases from V and 4 bases from J; junction bases left unmatched: 6. The CDR3 is 14 residues long. From germline, CDR1 is SGHRS and CDR2 YFSETQ. CDR3 DNA sequence: TGCGCCAGCAGCTCCGGACAGGCTTTCACTGAAGCTTTCTTT. This encodes CASSSGQAFTEAFF.

This rearrangement joins TRBV11-3 to TRBJ1-2, with a weak D call TRBD1 (5 bases). The V end was cut by 1 base, the J end by 4 bases, with 13 bases between. CDR3 length: 15 residues. Germline-derived CDR1 and CDR2 are SGHNT and YENEEA. CDR3 protein: CASSLAGGTSYGYTF. CDR3 in DNA: TGTGCCAGCAGCTTAGCCGGGGGAACCTCCTATGGCTACACCTTC.

The chain has TRBV5-1 and TRBJ2-2; D is possibly TRBD2 (5 bases). V was trimmed by 3 bases and J by 4 bases, leaving 13 bases between them. CDR1 is SGHRS, CDR2 YFSETQ, per germline. CDR3 size: 15 residues. This CDR3 reads CASSSSSRRTGELFF. The CDR3 nucleotides are TGCGCCAGCAGCTCCTCTAGCAGGCGCACCGGGGAGCTGTTTTTT.

The chain employs TRBV7-2 and TRBJ2-2, with 8 bases aligning to TRBD2. CDR3 length: 14 amino acids. V lost 2 bases to trimming and J lost 8 bases; unmatched junction nucleotides: 4. Germline assignment: CDR1 SGHTA and CDR2 FQGNSA. In DNA form, the CDR3 reads TGTGCCAGCAGCTTACAGGGACTAGGAGGGGAGCTGTTTTTT. It codes for CASSLQGLGGELFF.

The genes are TRBV27 and TRBJ2-1; a possible D gene is TRBD2 (6 bases). Germline values: CDR1 MNHEY, CDR2 SMNVEV (reference sequence). CDR3 length equals 14 residues. The V gene lost 4 bases and the J gene lost 4 bases, with 11 bases spanning the gap. This chain's CDR3 is CASSSNGRYNEQFF. The CDR3 bases are TGTGCCAGCAGTTCCAACGGGAGATACAATGAGCAGTTCTTC.

The chain uses TRBV19 and TRBJ1-2, with 10 bases lining up with TRBD1. Germline values: CDR1 LNHDA, CDR2 SQIVND (reference sequence). V trimming: 4 bases; J trimming: 2 bases; junction bases outside the gene matches: 7. The CDR3 length is 16 residues. CDR3 bases: TGTGCCAGTAGTACGACAGGGGGCGCAGAAAACTATGGCTACACCTTC. Its translation: CASSTTGGAENYGYTF. Full variable domain (outside the CDR3, taken from reference TRBV19 and TRBJ1-2): DGGITQSPKYLFRKEGQNVTLSCEQNLNHDAMYWYRQDPGQGLRLIYYSQIVNDFQKGDIAEGYSVSREKKESFPLTVTSAQKNPTAFYLCASSTTGGAENYGYTFGSGTRLTVV.

The chain has TRBV12-5 and TRBJ1-4, with 10 bases identical to TRBD1. The CDR3 contains 15 residues. CDR1 and CDR2 from the germline V gene are LGHNT and FRNRAP. Trimming cost V 5 bases and J 3 bases; bases outside gene matches: 3. CDR3 in amino acids: CASGTGQGANEKLFF. The CDR3 bases are TGTGCTAGTGGTACCGGACAGGGGGCTAATGAAAAACTGTTTTTT.

This sequence joins TRBV6-6 and TRBJ1-4; 8 nucleotides align to TRBD1. V was clipped by 4 bases and J by 7 bases; unmatched bases: 5. The CDR3 has 14 residues. Germline-derived CDR1 and CDR2 are MNHNY and SVGAGI (reference sequence). The CDR3 reads CASSSGGSGEKLFF. CDR3 nucleotides: TGTGCCAGCAGTTCAGGGGGCTCGGGTGAAAAACTGTTTTTT.

This clone was recorded once. The chain links TRBV29-1 to TRBJ2-1; 10 positions agree with TRBD2. CDR1 SQVTM and CDR2 ANQGSEA come from the germline V gene. CDR3 length: 14 amino acids. J was trimmed by 5 bases and V by 7 bases; bases with no gene match: 8. The CDR3 region is CSGGGAGGNNEQFF. CDR3 sequence (DNA): TGCAGCGGCGGGGGAGCGGGAGGGAACAATGAGCAGTTCTTC.

This clone was seen more than once but under ten times. The chain recombines TRBV30 with TRBJ1-6; D gene uncertain. Germline V CDR1 and CDR2: GTSNPN, SVGIG (reference sequence). CDR3 length equals 14 residues. Between the trimmed V and J ends, which lost 0 bases and 7 bases, there was a span of 10 bases. The DNA for the CDR3 is TGTGCCTGGAGTGTAGTTGGCGGGAATTCACCCCTCCACTTT. Residues: CAWSVVGGNSPLHF.

This sequence joins TRBV4-3 and TRBJ1-2; D is possibly TRBD1 (5 bases). V shed 1 base and J shed 8 bases, with 11 bases lying between them. The CDR3 contains 13 residues. Germline values: CDR1 LGHNA, CDR2 YSLEER. The CDR3 loop reads CASSQVTGGGYTF. The DNA of the CDR3 is TGCGCCAGCAGCCAAGTAACGGGGGGAGGCTACACCTTC.

This clone was observed a handful of times. The rearrangement joins TRBV5-1 to TRBJ2-5; D not resolved. The CDR3 totals 14 residues. Trimming shortened V by 0 bases and J by 0 bases, and 6 bases separated the two germline ends. Germline CDR1 reads SGHRS; CDR2 reads YFSETQ. The CDR3, as DNA: TGCGCCAGCAGCTTGGGTCAGTACCAAGAGACCCAGTACTTC. Protein sequence: CASSLGQYQETQYF.

CDR3 in DNA: TGTGCCAGCTCGAGGGGGACAGGGTTTAACTATGGCTACACCTTC. Its translation is CASSRGTGFNYGYTF. J is TRBJ1-2 and V is TRBV27; TRBD1 agrees at 9 bases. V was pared by 8 bases and J by 1 base, with 8 bases of the junction left unmatched. This CDR3 spans 15 amino acids. From germline, CDR1 is MNHEY and CDR2 SMNVEV (reference sequence).